This T cell receptor beta chain was recorded in a study of graft-versus-host responses after intestinal transplantation. Notes on the study in general: GvH clones surfaced in recipient marrow, some emerging earlier in ileum or blood. Subjects displaying graft-donor T cell macrochimerism possessed elevated graft-versus-host to host-versus-graft clonal ratios inside allografts.

Note on this clone: Its antigen remains unknown.

The protocol was immunoSEQ multiplex PCR, while the TCRdb copy is restricted to in-frame clones and leaves out a portion. The table includes 24,000 or so clones, roughly 78% detected once. Germline V CDR1 and CDR2: PRHDT, FYEKMQ (reference sequence). This CDR3 spans 11 amino acids. V was pared by 5 bases and J by 6 bases, with 5 bases between. V and J are TRBV13 and TRBJ2-1; D is unclear. This clonotype was sampled from a human donor who was the organ donor for an intestinal transplant. The sequencing here drew on unstimulated CD8+ T cells sorted from spleen or lymph node cells, taken before transplant. This chain's CDR3 is CASSVSNEQFF. CDR3 coding DNA: TGTGCCAGCAGCGTTAGCAATGAGCAGTTCTTC.